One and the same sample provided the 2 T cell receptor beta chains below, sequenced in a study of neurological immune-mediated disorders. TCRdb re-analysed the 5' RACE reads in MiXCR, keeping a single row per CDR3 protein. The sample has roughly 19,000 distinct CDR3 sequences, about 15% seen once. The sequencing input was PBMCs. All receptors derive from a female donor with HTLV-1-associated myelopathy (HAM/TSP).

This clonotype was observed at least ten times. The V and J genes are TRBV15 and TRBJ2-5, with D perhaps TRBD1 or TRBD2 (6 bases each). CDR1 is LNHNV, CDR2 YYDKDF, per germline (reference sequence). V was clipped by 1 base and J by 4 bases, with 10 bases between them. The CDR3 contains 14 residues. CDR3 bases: TGTGCCACCAGCAGAGTGGGGGGCTCAGAGACCCAGTACTTC. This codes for CATSRVGGSETQYF.

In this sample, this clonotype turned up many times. The chain's CDR3 is CASSTPRTSRGTDTQYF. Written as DNA, the CDR3 is TGTGCCAGCAGTACCCCCAGGACTAGTCGCGGCACAGATACGCAGTATTTT. The rearrangement links TRBV6-2 or TRBV6-3 to TRBJ2-3; 7 bases line up with TRBD2. V trimming: 5 bases; J trimming: 1 base; junction bases outside the gene matches: 12. Germline V gives CDR1 MNHEY, CDR2 SVGEGT. The CDR3 length is 17 residues.